The 14 T cell receptor beta chains in this list originate from one sample, sequenced in a study of memory CD4+ T cells and cytomegalovirus serostatus. Some clones are missing from TCRdb's copy, which holds only in-frame ones; the method was immunoSEQ multiplex PCR. The repertoire holds tens of thousands of clones, with approximately 71% as singletons. Single viable CD3+CD4+CD8-CD45RO+ cells were sorted as the memory CD4+ T cells. The sequenced sample consisted of memory CD4+ T cells from blood. Receptors originate from an adult in good health and CMV-seronegative.

The chain has TRBV4-2 and TRBJ2-7; tentatively, D is TRBD1 (6 bases). CDR1 is LGHNA, CDR2 YNFKEQ, per germline. CDR3 length: 16 amino acids. Deletions cut 1 base from V and 1 base from J, with 14 bases between. CDR3 in DNA: TGTGCCAGCAGCCAAGTAGGTGGGACACAATCCTACGAGCAGTACTTC. It translates to CASSQVGGTQSYEQYF.

This clone was counted once. This sequence joins TRBV29-1 and TRBJ1-1; TRBD1 might be the D (5 bases). Trimming cost V 8 bases and J 1 base, with 17 bases left between them. The V gene's germline CDR1 is SQVTM and CDR2 ANQGSEA. This CDR3 is 14 amino acids long. The CDR3 spells CSSAVNRRNTEAFF. The CDR3 nucleotides read TGCAGCTCCGCCGTTAACAGGAGGAACACTGAAGCTTTCTTT. The entire variable domain, with the rest obtained from reference TRBV29-1 and TRBJ1-1, is as follows: SAVISQKPSRDICQRGTSLTIQCQVDSQVTMMFWYRQQPGQSLTLIATANQGSEATYESGFVIDKFPISRPNLTFSTLTVSNMSPEDSSIYLCSSAVNRRNTEAFFGQGTRLTVV.

The chain links TRBV11-2 to TRBJ1-1, with TRBD1 identical over 7 bases. The CDR3 has 15 residues. The junction had 6 bases not matched to a gene; V was cut back by 4 bases and J by 1 base. The germline gives CDR1 SGHAT, CDR2 FQNNGV. The CDR3 DNA follows: TGTGCCAGCAGCTCGGCCGGGACAGCGAACACTGAAGCTTTCTTT. Translation: CASSSAGTANTEAFF.

The CDR3 DNA reads TGTGCCATCAGCTTTAGCGGGGGGGGCCTCTACAATGAGCAGTTCTTC. Amino acids: CAISFSGGGLYNEQFF. The gene calls are TRBV10-3 and TRBJ2-1; 11 positions agree with TRBD2. Germline V lookup: CDR1 ENHRY, CDR2 SYGVKD. The CDR3 runs 16 residues. J was trimmed by 3 bases and V by 6 bases; bases with no gene match: 7.

V usage is TRBV5-1 and J usage is TRBJ2-7; 11 bases map to TRBD1. Germline lookup yields CDR1 SGHRS and CDR2 YFSETQ. Losses at the gene ends were 0 bases for V and 4 bases for J; bases not matched to a gene: 6. The CDR3 is 16 residues long. CDR3 in DNA: TGCGCCAGCAGCTTGGCTTCCGGGACAGGGGGGTACGAGCAGTACTTC. It specifies CASSLASGTGGYEQYF.

This clone was seen only a few times. The rearrangement joins TRBV16 to TRBJ1-5; tentative D call: TRBD1 (6 bases). Germline V gene sequence: CDR1 KGHSY, CDR2 FQNENV. The CDR3 sequence is 15 residues long. The V end was cut by 0 bases, the J end by 5 bases, with 11 bases between. The CDR3 DNA reads as TGTGCCAGCAGCCAATCCGGCAGGGGCGATCAGCCCCAGCATTTT. Protein product: CASSQSGRGDQPQHF. Full variable domain (outside the CDR3, taken from reference TRBV16 and TRBJ1-5): GEEVAQTPKHLVRGEGQKAKLYCAPIKGHSYVFWYQQVLKNEFKFLISFQNENVFDETGMPKERFSAKCLPNSPCSLEIQATKLEDSAVYFCASSQSGRGDQPQHFGDGTRLSIL.

The genes are TRBV7-9 and TRBJ2-3, with 7 bases identical to TRBD2. This CDR3 has 17 amino acids. J was trimmed by 2 bases and V by 0 bases; bases with no gene match: 8. The germline gives CDR1 SEHNR, CDR2 FQNEAQ (reference sequence). The CDR3 loop is CASSLATASGSTDTQYF. In DNA, the CDR3 is TGTGCCAGCAGCTTAGCGACGGCTAGCGGATCCACAGATACGCAGTATTTT.

Written as DNA, the CDR3 is TGTGCCAGCAGTTCCAGGACAGGGGGGGGCCATGAGCAGTTCTTC. It encodes CASSSRTGGGHEQFF. The gene calls are TRBV6-5 and TRBJ2-1, with 10 bases identical to TRBD1. J was trimmed by 8 bases and V by 4 bases; bases with no gene match: 8. Per germline, CDR1 MNHEY and CDR2 SVGAGI. The CDR3 loop spans 15 amino acids.

This chain connects TRBV18 to TRBJ2-7; D is undetermined. CDR3 length: 14 residues. Germline CDR1 reads KGHSH; CDR2 reads LQKENI. Trimming removed 4 bases from V and 3 bases from J, with 13 bases in between. As DNA, the CDR3 is TGTGCCAGCTCACGCCGGCCCTCATACTACGAGCAGTACTTC. Translating gives CASSRRPSYYEQYF. The full variable domain, completed using reference TRBV18 and TRBJ2-7, is NAGVMQNPRHLVRRRGQEARLRCSPMKGHSHVYWYRQLPEEGLKFMVYLQKENIIDESGMPKERFSAEFPKEGPSILRIQQVVRGDSAAYFCASSRRPSYYEQYFGPGTRLTVT.

The CDR3: CASSYKGLSPYEQYF. CDR3 DNA sequence: TGTGCCAGCAGTTACAAAGGTCTGAGCCCCTACGAGCAGTACTTC. This sequence joins TRBV6-5 and TRBJ2-7; D is unclear. The CDR3 runs to 15 residues. Germline-derived CDR1 and CDR2 are MNHEY and SVGAGI. V lost 2 bases and J 2 bases, leaving 13 bases between the germline ends.

With regard to this clone: No DNA is shown, since the ends of the CDR3 on it are uncertain; the CDR3 is the one TCRdb lists. The chain uses TRBV21-1 and TRBJ2-6. TRBV21-1 is a pseudogene locus. Termini included, the CDR3 measures 17 amino acids. CDR3 region: CASSKFLVGFGANVLTF.

This chain uses TRBV11-1 with TRBJ2-7; D is possibly TRBD1 (5 bases). The CDR3 runs 13 residues. Trimming shortened V by 8 bases and J by 0 bases, and 11 bases separated the two germline ends. Germline CDR1 and CDR2: SGHAT and FQDESV (reference sequence). The CDR3 nucleotides read TGTGCCAGCGCCGAGGACAACTCCTACGAGCAGTACTTC. This translates into CASAEDNSYEQYF.

The chain joins TRBV30 to TRBJ2-7; a possible D gene is TRBD2 (5 bases). The V gene lost 0 bases and the J gene lost 9 bases, with 18 bases spanning the gap. Germline V CDR1 and CDR2: GTSNPN, SVGIG (reference sequence). There are 14 residues in the CDR3. The CDR3 reads CAWSVKGADLGQYF. CDR3 DNA sequence: TGTGCCTGGAGTGTAAAGGGAGCGGACCTGGGGCAGTACTTC.

The chain links TRBV6-1 to TRBJ2-3; no clear D. The CDR3 is made up of 15 amino acids. Trimming removed 4 bases from V and 4 bases from J, with 15 bases in between. CDR1 and CDR2 from the germline V gene are MNHNS and SASEGT. The CDR3 DNA follows: TGTGCCAGCAGTGTCAATCCTGTAGGCGCAGATACGCAGTATTTT. Its protein is CASSVNPVGADTQYF.